This is a list of T cell receptor beta chains from one sample in a study of blood T cell repertoires in COVID-19. Libraries were prepared by immunoSEQ multiplex PCR; TCRdb keeps only in-frame clonotypes and omits some of them. The sample has hundreds of thousands of clones, 87% seen once. Sequencing was carried out using PBMCs or T cells enriched from blood (not recorded which). The receptor source for this set is a woman aged 25-40 years with acute COVID-19. The CDR3 runs from the conserved cysteine through the conserved F or W. A D gene is named only where the DNA matches it firmly. Rows may omit the clone size; those that give it use once, few, many or a size class.

TGCGCCAGCAGCTTAGGGGGCACCGGGGAGCTGTTTTTT | CASSLGGTGELFF | TRBV5-1 | 13 | . | TRBJ2-2 | .
TGTGCCAGCAGTCCGGGGGGAGCGAATCAGCCCCAGCATTTT | CASSPGGANQPQHF | TRBV2 | 14 | . | TRBJ1-5 | .
TGTGCTAGCAGCACAACGCAGGGGGCGCGGAGGGATGAGCAGTTCTTC | CASSTTQGARRDEQFF | TRBV7-7 | 16 | . | TRBJ2-1 | TRBD1
TGTGCCAGCAGCCTCGGGGCGGGGGATGAAAAACTGTTTTTT | CASSLGAGDEKLFF | TRBV27 | 14 | . | TRBJ1-4 | .
TGCGCCAGCAGCTTGGGTGGGGGCCAGGAGACCCAGTACTTC | CASSLGGGQETQYF | TRBV5-1 | 14 | . | TRBJ2-5 | .
TGTGCCATCAGTCCATTACCGGGACAGCCTTCTGAAGCTTTCTTT | CAISPLPGQPSEAFF | TRBV10-3 | 15 | once | TRBJ1-1 | TRBD1
TGCGCCAGCAGCTCAGGGGGCGCGTCCACTGAAGCTTTCTTT | CASSSGGASTEAFF | TRBV5-1 | 14 | . | TRBJ1-1 | TRBD1
TGTGCCAGCAGTTACTCGAACGGTCAGGTAGAAGCTTTCTTT | CASSYSNGQVEAFF | TRBV6-5 | 14 | . | TRBJ1-1 | .
TGTGCCAGCACTGGGACTAGAAGCACCGGGGAGCTGTTTTTT | CASTGTRSTGELFF | TRBV2 | 14 | few | TRBJ2-2 | TRBD2
TGTGCCAGTACACTAGCGGGAGGTGGTGAGCAGTTCTTC | CASTLAGGGEQFF | TRBV19 | 13 | . | TRBJ2-1 | TRBD2
TGTGCCAGCAGGGGACAGGGGCCCACCGGGGAGCTGTTTTTT | CASRGQGPTGELFF | TRBV6-4 | 14 | once | TRBJ2-2 | TRBD1
TGTGCCAGCAGCTTAGCGACACCTAGCACAGATACGCAGTATTTT | CASSLATPSTDTQYF | TRBV7-2 | 15 | . | TRBJ2-3 | .
TGTGCCAGCAGCTTAGCGGGGACAGGGGGTACAAGCTCCTATAATTCACCCCTCCACTTT | CASSLAGTGGTSSYNSPLHF | TRBV7-2 | 20 | . | TRBJ1-6 | TRBD1
TGCGCCAGCAGCCAGGGACAGCTGATTTCCTACGAGCAGTACTTC | CASSQGQLISYEQYF | TRBV5-1 | 15 | . | TRBJ2-7 | TRBD1
TGTGCCAGCAGCCTGGGGCTACTAGCGGGAGGAACAGATACGCAGTATTTT | CASSLGLLAGGTDTQYF | TRBV6-2/TRBV6-3 | 17 | once | TRBJ2-3 | TRBD2
TGTGCCAGCAGCTCACAGGGGAGTGAAGCTTTCTTT | CASSSQGSEAFF | TRBV5-4 | 12 | . | TRBJ1-1 | TRBD1
TGTGCCAGCGGAATGGGACAGGGGAATGAAAAACTGTTTTTT | CASGMGQGNEKLFF | TRBV7-6 | 14 | . | TRBJ1-4 | TRBD1
TGCAGCGTTGAGACGCAGAAGTTTTGGCTAGCGTCCCACAATGAGCAGTTCTTC | CSVETQKFWLASHNEQFF | TRBV29-1 | 18 | . | TRBJ2-1 | .
TGCGCCAGCAGCCAAGGCGGTAGCAATCAGCCCCAGCATTTT | CASSQGGSNQPQHF | TRBV4-1 | 14 | . | TRBJ1-5 | .
TGCGCCAGCAGCCACGGGGGGAACTATGGCTACACCTTC | CASSHGGNYGYTF | TRBV4-1 | 13 | . | TRBJ1-2 | .
TGTGCCAGCACCTCCGTCGGGTTAATAGATACGCAGTATTTT | CASTSVGLIDTQYF | TRBV27 | 14 | . | TRBJ2-3 | .
TGCGCCAGCAGCACAGGGGCGGCTGGAAACACCATATATTTT | CASSTGAAGNTIYF | TRBV5-1 | 14 | . | TRBJ1-3 | TRBD1
TGTGCCAGCAGCTTAGAGGGCCAAGTGGCGGGGTCTGCCTACGAGCAGTACTTC | CASSLEGQVAGSAYEQYF | TRBV7-8 | 18 | . | TRBJ2-7 | .
TGTGCCAGTAGTAATGGGACAGGACGTTCCTATACTGAAGCTTTCTTT | CASSNGTGRSYTEAFF | TRBV19 | 16 | few | TRBJ1-1 | TRBD1